Listed below are T cell receptor beta chains from one sample, sequenced in a study of cytomegalovirus exposure and HLA in healthy donors. Assay: immunoSEQ multiplex PCR; the TCRdb copy retains only in-frame clones and omits some. The table records some 45,000 clones, roughly 90% of them present only once. The material sequenced was PBMCs. The receptors originated from a man in his late teens or twenties in good health and CMV-seronegative. Each CDR3 is given with its conserved first and last residue. D genes are given only for firm matches. Only some rows state a clone size, as once, few, many or a class for expanded clones.

size: once
V: TRBV4-2
J: TRBJ1-3
D: -
CDR3: CASSSGGSGNTIYF
DNA: TGTGCCAGCAGCTCCGGAGGGTCCGGAAACACCATATATTTT

size: -
V: TRBV19
J: TRBJ2-5
D: -
CDR3: CASSIPPSATARKETQYF
DNA: TGTGCCAGTAGTATACCCCCCTCCGCGACAGCTAGAAAAGAGACCCAGTACTTC

size: -
V: TRBV28
J: TRBJ2-1
D: TRBD2
CDR3: CASSDPTSGSSNEQFF
DNA: TGTGCCAGCAGCGACCCAACTAGCGGGAGTTCAAATGAGCAGTTCTTC

size: -
V: TRBV9
J: TRBJ2-2
D: TRBD2
CDR3: CASSVGASGTGELFF
DNA: TGTGCCAGCAGCGTAGGGGCTAGCGGGACTGGGGAGCTGTTTTTT

size: once
V: TRBV23-1
J: TRBJ1-2
D: -
CDR3: CASSQSTGTKSNYGYTF
DNA: TGCGCCAGCAGTCAATCGACCGGGACAAAGTCTAACTATGGCTACACCTTC

size: -
V: TRBV7-3
J: TRBJ1-4
D: TRBD1
CDR3: CASSQSGQGDEKLFF
DNA: TGTGCCAGCAGCCAATCGGGACAGGGCGATGAAAAACTGTTTTTT

size: -
V: TRBV6-1
J: TRBJ2-2
D: TRBD1
CDR3: CASSVGTGNTGELFF
DNA: TGTGCCAGCAGCGTCGGGACAGGGAACACCGGGGAGCTGTTTTTT

size: -
V: TRBV9
J: TRBJ2-2
D: TRBD1
CDR3: CASSLGTGNTGELFF
DNA: TGTGCCAGCTCCCTAGGGACAGGCAACACCGGGGAGCTGTTTTTT

size: -
V: TRBV5-6
J: TRBJ2-4
D: -
CDR3: CASSLTSRNIQYF
DNA: TGTGCCAGCAGCTTGACTAGCCGAAACATTCAGTACTTC

size: -
V: TRBV11-3
J: TRBJ2-3
D: -
CDR3: CASSSTTGPRADTQYF
DNA: TGTGCCAGCAGCTCCACGACAGGCCCCCGGGCAGATACGCAGTATTTT

size: -
V: TRBV5-5
J: TRBJ2-1
D: TRBD2
CDR3: CASSLDGLAGYNEQFF
DNA: TGTGCCAGCAGCTTGGATGGACTAGCGGGGTACAATGAGCAGTTCTTC

size: -
V: TRBV9
J: TRBJ1-3
D: -
CDR3: CASSVEEGTGNTIYF
DNA: TGTGCCAGCAGCGTAGAGGAGGGAACGGGAAACACCATATATTTT

size: few
V: TRBV9
J: TRBJ2-2
D: TRBD2
CDR3: CASNGGSNTGELFF
DNA: TGTGCCAGCAACGGCGGGAGTAACACCGGGGAGCTGTTTTTT

size: -
V: TRBV7-9
J: TRBJ1-5
D: -
CDR3: CASSLERGQPQHF
DNA: TGTGCCAGCAGCTTAGAGAGAGGTCAGCCCCAGCATTTT

size: -
V: TRBV7-8
J: TRBJ1-2
D: -
CDR3: CASSADSGYTF
DNA: TGTGCCAGCAGCGCTGACAGCGGCTACACCTTC

size: -
V: TRBV6-1
J: TRBJ2-5
D: -
CDR3: CASSDRGETQYF
DNA: TGTGCCAGCAGTGACAGGGGAGAGACCCAGTACTTC

size: once
V: TRBV7-2
J: TRBJ2-2
D: TRBD2
CDR3: CASSPGLAVTGELFF
DNA: TGTGCCAGCAGCCCCGGACTAGCTGTCACCGGGGAGCTGTTTTTT

size: -
V: TRBV5-1
J: TRBJ1-1
D: -
CDR3: CASSFPRGGRPLNTEAFF
DNA: TGCGCCAGCAGCTTTCCCCGCGGGGGTCGACCCCTGAACACTGAAGCTTTCTTT

size: -
V: TRBV4-1
J: TRBJ2-7
D: TRBD2
CDR3: CASSQVPGLDYEQYF
DNA: TGCGCCAGCAGCCAAGTTCCGGGACTAGACTACGAGCAGTACTTC

size: -
V: TRBV6-1
J: TRBJ1-5
D: -
CDR3: CASSVLGDSNQPQHF
DNA: TGTGCCAGCAGTGTATTAGGAGACAGCAATCAGCCCCAGCATTTT

size: once
V: TRBV4-2
J: TRBJ1-2
D: TRBD1
CDR3: CASSQEDRGGSYGYTF
DNA: TGTGCCAGCAGCCAAGAAGACAGGGGCGGGAGCTATGGCTACACCTTC

size: -
V: TRBV10-3
J: TRBJ1-4
D: TRBD1
CDR3: CAISQGEVNEKLFF
DNA: TGTGCCATCAGTCAGGGGGAAGTTAATGAAAAACTGTTTTTT

size: -
V: TRBV18
J: TRBJ2-3
D: -
CDR3: CASSRQTGTDTQYF
DNA: TGTGCCAGCTCACGACAGACCGGCACAGATACGCAGTATTTT

size: -
V: TRBV6-1
J: TRBJ2-7
D: -
CDR3: CASTVGVEQYF
DNA: TGTGCCAGCACAGTAGGGGTCGAGCAGTACTTC

size: few
V: TRBV6-4
J: TRBJ1-2
D: -
CDR3: CASSGRTFYYGYTF
DNA: TGTGCCAGCAGTGGCAGGACTTTTTACTATGGCTACACCTTC

size: -
V: TRBV9
J: TRBJ2-7
D: -
CDR3: CASSAASGFTSYEQYF
DNA: TGTGCCAGCAGCGCCGCTTCAGGCTTTACCTCCTACGAGCAGTACTTC

size: once
V: TRBV5-1
J: TRBJ2-7
D: TRBD1
CDR3: CASSTGQGTYEQYF
DNA: TGCGCCAGCAGCACTGGACAGGGAACCTACGAGCAGTACTTC

size: -
V: TRBV7-8
J: TRBJ2-3
D: TRBD2
CDR3: CASSFMGLAGFTQYF
DNA: TGTGCCAGCAGCTTCATGGGACTAGCGGGATTTACGCAGTATTTT

size: few
V: TRBV6-4
J: TRBJ1-6
D: TRBD1
CDR3: CASSPGQGDNSPLHF
DNA: TGTGCCAGCAGCCCTGGACAGGGAGATAATTCACCCCTCCACTTT

size: -
V: TRBV5-4
J: TRBJ2-4
D: -
CDR3: CASSLDASPQKNIQYF
DNA: TGTGCCAGCAGCTTGGATGCTAGTCCCCAAAAAAACATTCAGTACTTC

size: -
V: TRBV2
J: TRBJ2-1
D: TRBD2
CDR3: CASSRGVSEQFF
DNA: TGTGCCAGCAGCCGGGGGGTGAGTGAGCAGTTCTTC

size: once
V: TRBV15
J: TRBJ2-1
D: TRBD2
CDR3: CATSRGRAGLMGEGQFF
DNA: TGTGCCACCAGCAGAGGACGGGCGGGACTCATGGGGGAGGGGCAGTTCTTC

size: -
V: TRBV9
J: TRBJ1-3
D: -
CDR3: CASSGQDFSGNTIYF
DNA: TGTGCCAGCAGCGGACAGGACTTCTCTGGAAACACCATATATTTT

size: -
V: TRBV5-8
J: TRBJ2-5
D: -
CDR3: CASSLFGGGQYQETQYF
DNA: TGTGCCAGCAGCTTATTTGGCGGGGGCCAGTACCAAGAGACCCAGTACTTC

size: -
V: TRBV9
J: TRBJ1-2
D: TRBD1
CDR3: CASSGDRDGYTF
DNA: TGTGCCAGCAGCGGGGACAGGGACGGCTACACCTTC

size: -
V: TRBV6-4
J: TRBJ2-3
D: TRBD2
CDR3: CASSTSGGATDTQYF
DNA: TGTGCCAGCAGTACTAGCGGGGGGGCCACAGATACGCAGTATTTT

size: -
V: TRBV28
J: TRBJ1-5
D: -
CDR3: CASTQGRNQPQHF
DNA: TGTGCCAGCACCCAGGGGCGCAATCAGCCCCAGCATTTT

size: -
V: TRBV4-3
J: TRBJ1-2
D: -
CDR3: CASSQGALPPQANYGYTF
DNA: TGCGCCAGCAGCCAAGGGGCCCTTCCACCCCAAGCTAACTATGGCTACACCTTC

size: -
V: TRBV25-1
J: TRBJ1-1
D: TRBD1
CDR3: CASWDRMNTEAFF
DNA: TGTGCCAGCTGGGACAGGATGAACACTGAAGCTTTCTTT

size: -
V: TRBV6-6
J: TRBJ2-7
D: -
CDR3: CASSYRGRSYEQYF
DNA: TGTGCCAGCAGTTACAGGGGTCGCTCCTACGAGCAGTACTTC

size: -
V: TRBV18
J: TRBJ1-2
D: TRBD1
CDR3: CASSPLTDRASYGYTF
DNA: TGTGCCAGCTCACCACTTACGGACAGGGCTTCCTATGGCTACACCTTC

size: -
V: TRBV19
J: TRBJ2-7
D: -
CDR3: CASAPDRGYEQYF
DNA: TGTGCCAGCGCCCCGGACAGAGGATACGAGCAGTACTTC

size: -
V: TRBV2
J: TRBJ2-1
D: -
CDR3: CASSEALGIAGPSYNEQFF
DNA: TGTGCCAGCAGTGAAGCGCTGGGTATCGCGGGCCCCTCCTACAATGAGCAGTTCTTC

size: -
V: TRBV5-1
J: TRBJ2-2
D: TRBD1
CDR3: CASSSRTGGSNTGELFF
DNA: TGCGCCAGCAGCTCAAGGACAGGGGGCTCGAACACCGGGGAGCTGTTTTTT

size: -
V: TRBV7-9
J: TRBJ1-5
D: -
CDR3: CASSLLNQPQHF
DNA: TGTGCCAGCAGCTTGTTAAATCAGCCCCAGCATTTT

size: -
V: TRBV14
J: TRBJ2-3
D: -
CDR3: CASSQVAVSTDTQYF
DNA: TGTGCCAGCAGCCAAGTGGCGGTCAGCACAGATACGCAGTATTTT

size: -
V: TRBV4-1
J: TRBJ1-4
D: TRBD1
CDR3: CASSQDRGQGWEKLFF
DNA: TGCGCCAGCAGCCAAGATCGGGGACAGGGGTGGGAAAAACTGTTTTTT

size: -
V: TRBV25-1
J: TRBJ2-1
D: TRBD2
CDR3: CASRKTSAYNEQFF
DNA: TGTGCCAGCCGGAAGACTAGCGCTTACAATGAGCAGTTCTTC

size: -
V: TRBV4-1
J: TRBJ2-5
D: TRBD2
CDR3: CASSQEGRRDYKETQYF
DNA: TGCGCCAGCAGCCAAGAGGGGCGCCGGGACTACAAAGAGACCCAGTACTTC

size: few
V: TRBV6-4
J: TRBJ2-3
D: TRBD2
CDR3: CASSDTGGVDTQYF
DNA: TGTGCCAGCAGTGACACGGGAGGAGTAGATACGCAGTATTTT

size: -
V: TRBV7-2
J: TRBJ1-1
D: -
CDR3: CASSSQANTEAFF
DNA: TGTGCCAGCAGCTCACAGGCGAACACTGAAGCTTTCTTT

size: -
V: TRBV4-2
J: TRBJ2-1
D: -
CDR3: CASSLYREHPSYNEQFF
DNA: TGTGCCAGCAGCCTTTATCGGGAGCACCCCTCCTACAATGAGCAGTTCTTC

size: -
V: TRBV7-8
J: TRBJ2-1
D: TRBD2
CDR3: CASSFGLAGHNEQFF
DNA: TGTGCCAGCAGCTTTGGGCTAGCGGGTCACAATGAGCAGTTCTTC